This TCR beta chain was documented in a study of CD8 T cells in ankylosing spondylitis. Findings of the study overall: Significant enrichment of disease-linked clones was reported in matched ankylosing spondylitis synovial fluid. Reactive arthritis synovial fluid and blood were previously reported to contain some motif variants. One TCR beta motif, made up of roughly eight highly homologous variants, appeared characteristic of ankylosing spondylitis blood.

The TCR beta libraries were generated through quantitative 5'-RACE incorporating molecular barcodes. TCRdb re-derived calls from the 5' RACE reads in MiXCR, one entry per CDR3 protein. Among 400,000 or so distinct CDR3 sequences, 20% to 30% were seen once, and the ten largest hold roughly 1%. Notes on this clonotype: Its specificity is unknown.

V was clipped by 1 base and J by 1 base, with 8 bases between them. CDR1 and CDR2 (germline): MNHNS, SASEGT. This CDR3 is built from 15 residues. The gene calls are TRBV6-1 and TRBJ1-5, with D unresolved. The specimen was blood, either unsorted or a sorted T cell fraction (not recorded which). The sequence was obtained from a male donor with ankylosing spondylitis. The CDR3 nucleotides read TGTGCCAGCAGTGAAGATTGGGGAAGCAATCAGCCCCAGCATTTT. Its translation is CASSEDWGSNQPQHF.